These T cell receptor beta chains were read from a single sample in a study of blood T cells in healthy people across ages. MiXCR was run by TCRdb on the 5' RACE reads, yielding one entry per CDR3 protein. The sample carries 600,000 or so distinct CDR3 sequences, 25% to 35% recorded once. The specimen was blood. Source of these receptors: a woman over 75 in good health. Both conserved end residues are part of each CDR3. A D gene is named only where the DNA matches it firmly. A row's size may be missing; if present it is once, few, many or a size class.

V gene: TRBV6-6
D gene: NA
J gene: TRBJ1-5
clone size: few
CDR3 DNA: TGTGCCAGCACACAGGGACTCAATCAGCCCCGGCATTTT
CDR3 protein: CASTQGLNQPRHF

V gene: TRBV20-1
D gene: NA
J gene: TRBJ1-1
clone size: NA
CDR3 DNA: TGCAGTGCTAGCGTGGCAGGGGCGAACACTGAAGCTTTCTTT
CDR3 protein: CSASVAGANTEAFF

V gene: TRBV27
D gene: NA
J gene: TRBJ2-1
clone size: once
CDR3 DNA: TGTGCCAGCGCCCGGGTGGGCCATAACAGTGAGCAGTTCTTC
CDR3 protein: CASARVGHNSEQFF

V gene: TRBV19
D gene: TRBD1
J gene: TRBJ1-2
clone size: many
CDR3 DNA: TGTGCCAGTAGTGTCGGGACAGGGGAGTGGAACTATGGCTACACCTTC
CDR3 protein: CASSVGTGEWNYGYTF

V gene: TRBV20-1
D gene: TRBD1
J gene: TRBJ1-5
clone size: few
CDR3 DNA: TGCAGTGCTCTACACTACCGGGACAGGGCAGGGATCCGGAATCAGCCCCAGCATTTT
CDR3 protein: CSALHYRDRAGIRNQPQHF

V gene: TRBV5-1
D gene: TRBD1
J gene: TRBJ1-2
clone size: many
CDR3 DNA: TGCGCCAGCAGCTTCTCCCCGGGGACAGAGGATGGCTACACCTTC
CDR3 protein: CASSFSPGTEDGYTF

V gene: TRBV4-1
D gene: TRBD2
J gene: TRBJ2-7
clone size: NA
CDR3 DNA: TGCGCCAGCAGCCCCCTGGGACTAGCGGCCTCCTACGAGCAGTACTTC
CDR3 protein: CASSPLGLAASYEQYF

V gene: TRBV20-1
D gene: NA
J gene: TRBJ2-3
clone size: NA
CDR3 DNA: TGCAGTGTTAGGGGACCGTCGAATAGCACAGATACGCAGTATTTT
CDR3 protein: CSVRGPSNSTDTQYF

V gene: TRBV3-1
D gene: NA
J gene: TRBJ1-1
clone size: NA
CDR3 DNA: TGTGCCAGCAGCCCGGGACAATACACTGAAGCTTTCTTT
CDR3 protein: CASSPGQYTEAFF

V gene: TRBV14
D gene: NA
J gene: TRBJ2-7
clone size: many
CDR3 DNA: TGTGCCAGCAGCCAAGCGGAGGGGTACGAGCAGTACTTC
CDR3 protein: CASSQAEGYEQYF

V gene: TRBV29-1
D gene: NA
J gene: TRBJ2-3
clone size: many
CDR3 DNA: TGCAGCGTTGTCTGGGGGAGAAGCACAGATACGCAGTATTTT
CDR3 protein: CSVVWGRSTDTQYF

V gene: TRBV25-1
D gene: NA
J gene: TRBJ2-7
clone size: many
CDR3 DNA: TGTGCCAGCAGGAAAGGGGCCTCCTACGAGCAGTACTTC
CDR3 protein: CASRKGASYEQYF

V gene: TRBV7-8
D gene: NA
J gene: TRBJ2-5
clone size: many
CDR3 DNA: TGTGCCAGCAGCTCGAGTGGGGGGGCCAAGCAGTACTTC
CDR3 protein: CASSSSGGAKQYF

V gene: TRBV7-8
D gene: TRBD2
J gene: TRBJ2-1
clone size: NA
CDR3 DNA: TGTGCCAGCAGCTTAGGGACTAGCGGGAGGTCGGATGAGCAGTTCTTC
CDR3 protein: CASSLGTSGRSDEQFF

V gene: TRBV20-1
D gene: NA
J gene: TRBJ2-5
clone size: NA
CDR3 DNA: TGCAGCGCGACCAACAGGGGAGGGAAGACCCAGTACTTC
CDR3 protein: CSATNRGGKTQYF

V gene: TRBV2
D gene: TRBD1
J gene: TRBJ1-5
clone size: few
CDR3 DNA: TGTGCCAGCACCCCGACAGGGGGGTTAGGTCAGCCCCAGCATTTT
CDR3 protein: CASTPTGGLGQPQHF

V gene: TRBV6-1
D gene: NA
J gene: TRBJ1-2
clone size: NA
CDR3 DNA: TGTGCCAGCTGTAGAGAGCCGATGGGCTATGGCTACACCTTC
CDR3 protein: CASCREPMGYGYTF

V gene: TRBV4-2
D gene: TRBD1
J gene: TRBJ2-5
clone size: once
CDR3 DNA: TGTGCCAGCAGTCAAGCAGGGGGCGCATATAGGGAGACCCAGTACTTC
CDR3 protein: CASSQAGGAYRETQYF

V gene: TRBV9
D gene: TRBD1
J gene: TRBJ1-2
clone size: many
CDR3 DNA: TGTGCCAGCAGCGTAGCTAGGGGACAGACCCATGGCTACACCTTC
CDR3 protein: CASSVARGQTHGYTF

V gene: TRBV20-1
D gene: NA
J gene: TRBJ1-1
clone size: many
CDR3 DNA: TGCAGCCCATCAAATCGACTTGAAGCTTTCTTT
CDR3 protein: CSPSNRLEAFF